This T cell receptor (beta chain) was captured in a study of beta chain features in type 1 diabetes. Study-wide results and limits: When Type 1 diabetes patients were examined, their TCRB CDR3s proved moderately but significantly shorter in all four CD4+ subsets.

Turning to this clone: Its antigen is unknown.

The whole isolated RNA underwent reverse transcription, so sequencing captured expressed TCRB transcripts. Some clones are missing from TCRdb's copy, which holds only in-frame ones; the method was immunoSEQ multiplex PCR. Among about 710,000 clones listed, around 15% were seen once. This clonotype originated in a man aged 18-30 years with type 1 diabetes. The sequencing sample was made of naive CD4+ T cells from blood.

CDR3 coding DNA: TGTGCCAGCAGCTTAGGGGCGGACAGGTACACTGAAGCTTTCTTT. Translating it yields CASSLGADRYTEAFF. V usage is TRBV7-9 and J usage is TRBJ1-1; TRBD1 agrees at 7 bases. The CDR3 sequence is 15 residues long. V was pared by 1 base and J by 3 bases, with 5 bases of the junction left unmatched. Germline CDR1 reads SEHNR; CDR2 reads FQNEAQ (reference sequence).